The 21 T cell receptor beta chains presented below share a single source sample, sequenced in a study of cytomegalovirus exposure and HLA in healthy donors. PCR employed 60 Vbeta and 13 Jbeta primers. Profiled with immunoSEQ multiplex PCR; TCRdb holds only in-frame clones, not every one. The sample holds more than 65,000 clones, 78% seen once. Material: PBMCs. These receptor sequences come from a man aged 18 to 29 in good health and CMV-seropositive.

The chain recombines TRBV4-1 with TRBJ1-1, with 8 bases fitting TRBD1. V was pared by 5 bases and J by 5 bases, with 19 bases of the junction left unmatched. The germline CDR1 and CDR2 sequences are MGHRA and YSYEKL. CDR3 length: 18 residues. CDR3 coding DNA: TGCGCCAGCAGCTCGTTCCCCCGGGACAGGAACCGGAGGACTGAAGCTTTCTTT. Residues: CASSSFPRDRNRRTEAFF.

The chain has TRBV6-1 and TRBJ2-7; tentative D call: TRBD2 (6 bases). This CDR3 has 13 residues. CDR1 and CDR2 (germline): MNHNS, SASEGT. Trimming left V 11 bases short and J 3 bases short, with 17 bases between. CDR3 residues: CAGSRSSVYEQYF. The CDR3 bases are TGTGCCGGCTCCCGCTCTAGCGTCTACGAGCAGTACTTC.

This clone appeared once. V gene TRBV19 combines with J gene TRBJ1-2; tentative D call: TRBD1 (5 bases). The CDR3 extends over 11 amino acids. V lost 6 bases, J lost 7 bases, and 9 bases lay in between. Per germline, CDR1 LNHDA and CDR2 SQIVND (reference sequence). The CDR3: CASRSGGGYTF. CDR3 sequence (DNA): TGTGCCAGTAGATCCGGGGGTGGCTACACCTTC.

This chain joins TRBV10-2 and TRBJ1-4; tentatively, D is TRBD1 (5 bases). V gave up 4 bases and J gave up 7 bases, with 10 bases separating them. The V gene's germline CDR1 is WSHSY and CDR2 SAAADI. This CDR3 spans 13 amino acids. CDR3 DNA sequence: TGCGCCAGCAGTGTGCAGGGTCGTGAAAAACTGTTTTTT. This gives the protein CASSVQGREKLFF.

The chain couples TRBV28 to TRBJ2-1; D is unclear. This CDR3 is built from 12 residues. The germline V gene encodes CDR1 MDHEN and CDR2 SYDVKM. Trimming pared 6 bases from V and 4 bases from J, leaving 7 bases between. The CDR3 DNA sequence: TGTGCCAGCAGATCCACTTACAATGAGCAGTTCTTC. As protein: CASRSTYNEQFF.

This clone was counted a few times. The rearrangement links TRBV6-1 to TRBJ1-2, with D hard to call. CDR1 MNHNS and CDR2 SASEGT come from the germline V gene. Trimming took 6 bases from V and 7 from J, leaving 9 bases between them. There are 11 residues in the CDR3. The CDR3 bases are TGTGCCAGCAGGGAGGACCTTGGCTACACCTTC. Its translation: CASREDLGYTF.

The CDR3 nucleotides read TGTGCCAGCAGCCAATACGGGAGGGTAGCAGGAAACACCATATATTTT. It encodes CASSQYGRVAGNTIYF. This chain joins TRBV7-6 and TRBJ1-3; D not certain. The CDR3 runs 16 residues. V was shortened by 5 bases and J by 4 bases, with 18 bases between the two germline ends. From germline, CDR1 is SGHVS and CDR2 FNYEAQ.

The chain is built from TRBV19 and TRBJ1-2; TRBD1 matches at 7 bases. The CDR3 totals 15 residues. V lost 5 bases and J lost 8; bases outside the gene matches: 14. The germline V gene encodes CDR1 LNHDA and CDR2 SQIVND (reference sequence). As DNA, the CDR3 is TGTGCCAGTAGTCTACGGACAGGCCAACCTCTGGGCTACACCTTC. Translation: CASSLRTGQPLGYTF.

The gene calls are TRBV5-1 and TRBJ1-1; unclear D gene. The length of the CDR3 is 11 residues. CDR1 SGHRS and CDR2 YFSETQ come from the germline V gene. The ends were cut back, 4 bases at V and 7 bases at J, with 8 bases in the middle. DNA for the CDR3: TGCGCCAGCAGCAAACGCGGTGAAGCTTTCTTT. This gives the protein CASSKRGEAFF.

The rearrangement uses TRBV25-1 and TRBJ1-4; unclear D gene. CDR1 and CDR2 from the germline V gene are MGHDK and SYGVNS. V lost 0 bases and J lost 0, with 11 bases in between. The CDR3 sequence is 17 residues long. The CDR3, as DNA: TGTGCCAGCAGTGAATATCGGGGAGCGCCAACTAATGAAAAACTGTTTTTT. Its protein is CASSEYRGAPTNEKLFF.

Note on this clone: One end of the junction is discordant with germline, which a read error may explain. This sequence joins TRBV14 and TRBJ2-1; 10 nucleotides line up with TRBD2. The CDR3 has 14 amino acids. Germline V gives CDR1 SGHDN, CDR2 FVKESK. CDR3 DNA sequence: TGTGCCAGCAGCCAAGCCCTAGCGGGAGCCAGACCGGTCTTC. Encoded protein: CASSQALAGARPVF.

This chain uses TRBV25-1 with TRBJ1-3; no clear D gene. Looked up from germline, CDR1 is MGHDK and CDR2 is SYGVNS. V was clipped by 8 bases and J by 16 bases, with 24 bases between them. CDR3 length equals 13 residues. CDR3 coding DNA: TGTGCCAGCTCTTCGGGAGGCAGGCATCTCTTGTATTTT. Translated: CASSSGGRHLLYF. The full variable domain, completed using reference TRBV25-1 and TRBJ1-3, is EADIYQTPRYLVIGTGKKITLECSQTMGHDKMYWYQQDPGMELHLIHYSYGVNSTEKGDLSSESTVSRIRTEHFPLTLESARPSHTSQYLCASSSGGRHLLYFGEGSWLTVV.

This chain joins TRBV29-1 and TRBJ2-7, with TRBD2 matching over 8 bases. Germline V lookup: CDR1 SQVTM, CDR2 ANQGSEA. The CDR3 totals 14 residues. The ends lost 4 bases at V and 2 bases at J; junction bases unmatched: 7. CDR3 region: CSVGSGSVPYEQYF. CDR3 nucleotides: TGCAGCGTTGGCAGCGGGAGTGTTCCCTACGAGCAGTACTTC.

V is TRBV6-5 and J is TRBJ2-7; weak D call: TRBD1 (6 bases). V lost 7 bases and J 1 base, leaving 17 bases between the germline ends. Germline V gene data show CDR1 as MNHEY and CDR2 as SVGAGI. This CDR3 comprises 15 residues. The CDR3 loop is CASKVGAAGSYEQYF. CDR3 DNA: TGTGCCAGCAAAGTGGGGGCTGCGGGTTCCTACGAGCAGTACTTC.

The chain joins TRBV13 to TRBJ1-1, with a tentative D call TRBD1 (5 bases). Germline-derived CDR1 and CDR2 are PRHDT and FYEKMQ (reference sequence). V was clipped by 4 bases and J by 2 bases, with 11 bases between them. CDR3 length equals 14 residues. The CDR3 nucleotides are TGTGCCAGCAGCTCGCTGACAGCCAACACTGAAGCTTTCTTT. It yields the protein CASSSLTANTEAFF.

This clone was observed a handful of times. The chain is built from TRBV10-3 and TRBJ1-1; no clear D. The CDR3 contains 12 residues. In germline, CDR1 is ENHRY, CDR2 SYGVKD. V was cut by 0 bases and J by 7 bases, with 6 bases left in between. CDR3 in DNA: TGTGCCATCAGTGAGTCGGCCAGTGAAGCTTTCTTT. Translation: CAISESASEAFF.

The J gene is TRBJ1-1, the V gene TRBV11-2; tentatively, D is TRBD1 (5 bases). V dropped 5 bases and J dropped 9 bases, with 16 bases sitting between them. This CDR3 is 13 amino acids long. Germline CDR1 and CDR2: SGHAT and FQNNGV. The CDR3 DNA reads as TGTGCCAGCAGCGGTATTGACAGCCCGCAAGCTTTCTTT. Encoded protein: CASSGIDSPQAFF.

J is TRBJ2-1 and V is TRBV7-8; the match to TRBD1 covers 7 bases. The V segment lost 5 bases and the J segment 10 bases; nucleotides outside the gene matches: 11. The CDR3 runs to 14 residues. CDR1 and CDR2 (germline): SGHVS, FQNEAQ. For the CDR3, the DNA is TGTGCCAGCAGCCGAGACAGACAGGGCACCGAGCAGTTCTTC. It is translated as CASSRDRQGTEQFF.

In regard to this clone: At one end, the junction sequence differs from germline, possibly due to a read error. The chain joins TRBV6-5 to TRBJ2-7; tentative D call: TRBD2 (6 bases). The V gene's germline CDR1 is MNHEY and CDR2 SVGAGI. This CDR3 is built from 14 residues. For the CDR3, the DNA is TGTGCCACCGGAGTTGCGGGAAGTTGGTACGAGCGGTACTTC. Translation: CATGVAGSWYERYF.

The V gene is TRBV5-5, the J gene TRBJ1-5; D is unresolved. CDR1 and CDR2 (germline): SGHKS, YYEKEE (reference sequence). V was pared by 5 bases and J by 6 bases, with 15 bases between. The CDR3 contains 14 residues. CDR3 in DNA: TGTGCCAGCAGACCGGGGTGGGCGAGTCAGCCCCAGCATTTT. It translates to CASRPGWASQPQHF. Full variable domain (missing parts from reference TRBV5-5 and TRBJ1-5): DAGVTQSPTHLIKTRGQQVTLRCSPISGHKSVSWYQQVLGQGPQFIFQYYEKEERGRGNFPDRFSARQFPNYSSELNVNALLLGDSALYLCASRPGWASQPQHFGDGTRLSIL.

V usage is TRBV5-6 and J usage is TRBJ2-7; a weak D match, TRBD1 (6 bases). The CDR3 runs 14 residues. V was cut by 7 bases and J by 3 bases, with 17 bases left in between. Germline assignment: CDR1 SGHDT and CDR2 YYEEEE. The CDR3 nucleotides read TGTGCCAGCCAAGCCCAGGGGTCAATCTACGAGCAGTACTTC. Residues: CASQAQGSIYEQYF.